This T cell receptor beta chain stems from a study of T cell repertoires in cytomegalovirus infection. Overall study context: Both a matching HLA type and CMV infection were indicated by public TCR beta signatures.

At least ten counts were recorded for this clonotype. What it binds is unknown. Findings of the study overall: HLA-C-restricted CMV-specific TCR beta clonotypes prevailed in the ex vivo response. Using cumulative public TCR beta family frequency, the authors identified those who carried CMV together with the relevant HLA.

TCRdb redid the calling of the reads with MiXCR, one entry per CDR3 protein. Of 150,000 to 200,000 distinct CDR3 sequences in the sample, approximately 15% were seen once. V lost 1 base and J 1 base, leaving 7 bases between the germline ends. Per the germline V gene, CDR1 is SGHVS and CDR2 is FQNEAQ. This CDR3 has 14 amino acids. The material sequenced was PBMCs. The sequence came from a human donor in good health (CMV status not recorded). Some clones in this sample may be carry-over from other donors' samples. The chain couples TRBV7-8 to TRBJ1-1, with no clear D. The CDR3 sequence is CASSLEETNTEAFF. The CDR3, as DNA: TGTGCCAGCAGCTTAGAGGAGACGAACACTGAAGCTTTCTTT.